The next 3 T cell receptor beta chains were all read from a single sample in a study of cytomegalovirus exposure and HLA in healthy donors. PCR amplification relied on 60 Vbeta primers (plus 13 Jbeta primers). Assay: immunoSEQ multiplex PCR; the TCRdb copy retains only in-frame clones and omits some. Of approximately 200,000 clones in the sample, around 76% were seen once. Sequenced: PBMCs. Receptors were obtained from a man aged 30 to 39 in good health and CMV-seronegative.

V gene TRBV12-5 combines with J gene TRBJ2-3, with TRBD1 as a possible D gene (6 bases). Germline assignment: CDR1 LGHNT and CDR2 FRNRAP. The CDR3 is 15 residues long. V was trimmed by 5 bases and J by 2 bases, leaving 14 bases between them. The CDR3 region has the DNA TGTGCTAGTGGTATAGAGACAGGACTCACAGATACGCAGTATTTT. Protein sequence: CASGIETGLTDTQYF.

The chain has TRBV10-1 and TRBJ2-5; no reliable D call. This CDR3 has 13 amino acids. V was cut by 3 bases and J by 1 base, with 6 bases left in between. Germline CDR1 reads WNHNN; CDR2 reads SYGVQD (reference sequence). CDR3 DNA sequence: TGCGCCAGCAGTGATTCGGGCCAAGAGACCCAGTACTTC. As protein: CASSDSGQETQYF.

The chain carries TRBV7-2 and TRBJ2-7; 10 bases map to TRBD2. This CDR3 has 13 amino acids. Germline V gene sequence: CDR1 SGHTA, CDR2 FQGNSA. After removal of 5 bases from V and 10 bases from J, the junction contained 8 bases not matched to a gene. CDR3 in DNA: TGTGCCAGCAGCCTCCGAGCGGGAGGGCCTCAGTACTTC. This encodes CASSLRAGGPQYF.